What follows is one T cell receptor (beta chain) and its context. The antigen is undetermined. This specimen belongs to a study of cytomegalovirus exposure and HLA in healthy donors. Study outcomes and limitations: Donors were assumed by presence/absence analyses to have roughly uniform sequencing depth. The analysis excluded some indistinguishable V segments, including TRBV6-2 and TRBV6-3. Among the most significant clusters, several appeared linked to common viral pathogens in a later analysis.

It was with 60 Vbeta and 13 Jbeta primers that the PCR ran. Repertoires were generated with immunoSEQ multiplex PCR, while TCRdb's copy carries only in-frame clones and drops some. The sample records about 160,000 clones, 65% to 85% being singletons. V was cut by 5 bases and J by 4 bases, with 18 bases left in between. The V gene's germline CDR1 is ENHRY and CDR2 SYGVKD. This CDR3 has 16 amino acids. Material: PBMCs. The chain carries TRBV10-3 and TRBJ2-1; D is possibly TRBD2 (6 bases). The receptor was isolated from a woman aged 45-65 years in good health and CMV-seropositive. The CDR3 DNA follows: TGTGCCATCAGTACCTCCGGGACTGCAAAATACAATGAGCAGTTCTTC. Translation: CAISTSGTAKYNEQFF.